The 26 T cell receptor beta chains in this list originate from one sample, sequenced in a study of blood T cell repertoires in COVID-19. The protocol was immunoSEQ multiplex PCR, while the TCRdb copy is restricted to in-frame clones and leaves out a portion. Of approximately 170,000 clones listed, more than 70% are singletons. The sequenced sample was peripheral blood. These receptor sequences come from a woman between 70 and 85 years old who had recovered from COVID-19.

This clone was observed once. The chain joins TRBV14 to TRBJ2-7; 8 nucleotides match TRBD2. This CDR3 is built from 15 residues. Germline trimming cut 1 base from V and 6 bases from J; bases unmatched to any gene: 8. Germline assignment: CDR1 SGHDN and CDR2 FVKESK. CDR3 amino acids: CASSQVIRGGREQYF. The CDR3 region has the DNA TGTGCCAGCAGCCAAGTAATCCGGGGGGGCCGCGAGCAGTACTTC.

This clone was observed at least ten times. The genes are TRBV29-1 and TRBJ1-5; possibly TRBD1 for D (5 bases). This CDR3 is built from 13 residues. The V end was cut by 3 bases, the J end by 5 bases, with 11 bases between. Germline V lookup: CDR1 SQVTM, CDR2 ANQGSEA. CDR3 DNA: TGCAGCGTTGAGTCTGGGGGGGATCAGCCCCAGCATTTT. Its translation: CSVESGGDQPQHF.

The V gene is TRBV27, the J gene TRBJ2-1; 8 bases map to TRBD2. Per germline, CDR1 MNHEY and CDR2 SMNVEV (reference sequence). The ends lost 3 bases at V and 7 bases at J; junction bases unmatched: 14. CDR3 size: 17 residues. In DNA, the CDR3 is TGTGCCAGCAGTTTCCCCCATGGTAGCGGGATGCAAAATGAGCAGTTCTTC. Translating it yields CASSFPHGSGMQNEQFF.

The J gene is TRBJ2-6, the V gene TRBV10-3, with 7 bases lining up with TRBD1. The CDR3 is made up of 18 amino acids. CDR1 and CDR2 from the germline V gene are ENHRY and SYGVKD. Trimming removed 1 base from V and 0 bases from J; junction bases left unmatched: 6. In DNA, the CDR3 is TGTGCCATCAGTGAGTGGTACAGGGGATACTCTGGGGCCAACGTCCTGACTTTC. This sequence encodes CAISEWYRGYSGANVLTF.

This chain links TRBV5-1 with TRBJ1-1; possible D gene TRBD1, 6 bases. Germline CDR1 SGHRS, CDR2 YFSETQ. V lost 0 bases and J 7 bases, leaving 10 bases between the germline ends. The CDR3 is 13 amino acids. The CDR3 protein is CASSLDVTGEAFF. The DNA for the CDR3 is TGCGCCAGCAGCTTGGATGTGACAGGTGAAGCTTTCTTT.

This clone was found a few times. The gene calls are TRBV6-5 and TRBJ1-1; 7 positions match TRBD1. Germline CDR1 MNHEY, CDR2 SVGAGI. V was pared by 5 bases and J by 7 bases, with 7 bases of the junction left unmatched. This CDR3 has 13 amino acids. The CDR3 nucleotides are TGTGCCAGCAGTACCCTCAGGGGGGTTGAAGCTTTCTTT. This translates into CASSTLRGVEAFF.

This clone was picked up a small number of times. CDR3 DNA: TGTGCCAGCAGCCGATATGCCGCAGGCAATGAGCAGTTCTTC. It yields the protein CASSRYAAGNEQFF. The rearrangement links TRBV11-2 to TRBJ2-1; the D is unclear. This CDR3 spans 14 amino acids. Trimming shortened V by 5 bases and J by 6 bases, and 14 bases separated the two germline ends. The germline CDR1 and CDR2 sequences are SGHAT and FQNNGV.

The chain couples TRBV9 to TRBJ2-2; TRBD2 agrees at 9 bases. CDR3 size: 16 residues. The germline CDR1 and CDR2 sequences are SGDLS and YYNGEE. The trim removed 3 bases at V and 4 bases at J, leaving 7 bases unmatched. The CDR3 region has the DNA TGTGCCAGCAGCGCCTATAGCGGGAGCGGCACCGGGGAGCTGTTTTTT. This sequence encodes CASSAYSGSGTGELFF.

The CDR3 region has the DNA TGTGCCAGCAGTGAGATAACAGGAGGGACCTATGAAGCTTTCTTT. Its protein is CASSEITGGTYEAFF. The rearrangement links TRBV6-1 to TRBJ1-1; perhaps TRBD1 as D (5 bases). The CDR3 loop spans 15 amino acids. Germline CDR1 MNHNS, CDR2 SASEGT. The V end was cut by 3 bases, the J end by 7 bases, with 18 bases between.

This chain joins TRBV28 and TRBJ2-7; the D is unclear. Deletions cut 1 base from V and 2 bases from J, with 12 bases between. The CDR3 loop spans 15 amino acids. CDR1 MDHEN and CDR2 SYDVKM come from the germline V gene. CDR3 DNA: TGTGCCAGCAGTTTATTGGCGGCCCTAACCTACGAGCAGTACTTC. Its translation: CASSLLAALTYEQYF.

V and J are TRBV18 and TRBJ2-5; D may be TRBD2 (5 bases). Germline CDR1 reads KGHSH; CDR2 reads LQKENI. Trimming shortened V by 2 bases and J by 5 bases, and 12 bases separated the two germline ends. The CDR3 loop spans 14 amino acids. CDR3 sequence reads: CASSPAGGWETQYF. CDR3 in DNA: TGTGCCAGCTCACCAGCGGGTGGCTGGGAGACCCAGTACTTC.

The chain recombines TRBV6-2 or TRBV6-3 with TRBJ2-7; 9 nucleotides agree with TRBD2. Germline CDR1 reads MNHEY; CDR2 reads SVGEGT. J was trimmed by 5 bases and V by 5 bases; bases with no gene match: 10. The CDR3 contains 15 residues. CDR3 bases: TGTGCCAGCAGTCTCGTAGCGGGAGTCATCGACGAGCAGTACTTC. Its translation: CASSLVAGVIDEQYF.

The J gene is TRBJ1-4, the V gene TRBV18, with 7 nucleotides matching TRBD1. V lost 6 bases to trimming and J lost 4 bases; unmatched junction nucleotides: 5. The germline gives CDR1 KGHSH, CDR2 LQKENI. CDR3 length equals 14 residues. Here the CDR3 DNA reads TGTGCCAGCTCCGAGGGGGCGCTTAATGAAAAACTGTTTTTT. The encoded protein is CASSEGALNEKLFF.

The chain recombines TRBV10-3 with TRBJ2-7; 7 positions match TRBD2. This CDR3 region has 14 residues. V lost 6 bases to trimming and J lost 4 bases; unmatched junction nucleotides: 9. Germline CDR1 reads ENHRY; CDR2 reads SYGVKD. CDR3 residues: CAISTRGGRYEQYF. Here the CDR3 DNA reads TGTGCCATCAGCACCCGGGGCGGGAGATACGAGCAGTACTTC.

The rearrangement links TRBV30 to TRBJ1-5; 10 nucleotides agree with TRBD1. Germline CDR1 and CDR2: GTSNPN and SVGIG (reference sequence). The junction had 9 bases not matched to a gene; V was cut back by 0 bases and J by 7 bases. The CDR3 length is 16 residues. The CDR3 here is CAWSVRGGTGDQPQHF. CDR3 nucleotides: TGTGCCTGGAGTGTACGAGGCGGGACAGGGGACCAGCCCCAGCATTTT.

This chain links TRBV19 with TRBJ1-1, with D possibly matching TRBD1 (6 bases). V lost 1 base and J 4 bases, leaving 16 bases between the germline ends. Per germline, CDR1 LNHDA and CDR2 SQIVND (reference sequence). This CDR3 comprises 16 residues. CDR3 amino acids: CASSIGGGGSATEAFF. CDR3 sequence (DNA): TGTGCCAGTAGTATAGGGGGGGGCGGGAGTGCCACTGAAGCTTTCTTT. Looking up the rest from reference TRBV19 and TRBJ1-1 gives the full variable domain: DGGITQSPKYLFRKEGQNVTLSCEQNLNHDAMYWYRQDPGQGLRLIYYSQIVNDFQKGDIAEGYSVSREKKESFPLTVTSAQKNPTAFYLCASSIGGGGSATEAFFGQGTRLTVV.

The chain joins TRBV4-1 to TRBJ1-6, with D possibly TRBD1 on 6 matching bases. This CDR3 is built from 15 residues. Trimming left V 1 base short and J 6 bases short, with 10 bases between. In germline, CDR1 is MGHRA, CDR2 YSYEKL. The DNA for the CDR3 is TGCGCCAGCAGCCAAGTACAGGGCCTTAATTCACCCCTCCACTTT. Translated: CASSQVQGLNSPLHF.

The V call is TRBV19, the J call TRBJ1-4; possibly TRBD1 for D (6 bases). CDR1 is LNHDA and CDR2 is SQIVND in the germline V gene (reference sequence). This CDR3 spans 14 amino acids. The V end was cut by 6 bases, the J end by 8 bases, with 16 bases between. Here the CDR3 reads CASRTQGIGEKLFF. Written as DNA, the CDR3 is TGTGCCAGTAGAACACAGGGTATAGGCGAAAAACTGTTTTTT.

DNA of the CDR3: TGTGCCAGCTCACCACCGTGGGGCGGATCGAGCTCCTACAATGAGCAGTTCTTC. Amino acid sequence: CASSPPWGGSSSYNEQFF. The chain carries TRBV18 and TRBJ2-1, with D possibly being TRBD1 (5 bases). Trimming took 0 bases from V and 0 from J, leaving 15 bases between them. The CDR3 has 18 amino acids. Looked up from germline, CDR1 is KGHSH and CDR2 is LQKENI.

V is TRBV6-4 and J is TRBJ2-3, with a possible D match to TRBD1 (7 bases). The CDR3 totals 15 residues. The V gene's germline CDR1 is MRHNA and CDR2 SNTAGT. The V end was cut by 3 bases, the J end by 6 bases, with 16 bases between. The CDR3 DNA sequence: TGTGCCAGCAGTGAGGAAGGAGGGGGCGAGGATACGCAGTATTTT. Translation: CASSEEGGGEDTQYF.

V usage is TRBV24-1 and J usage is TRBJ1-4; D is perhaps TRBD1 (5 bases). This CDR3 has 15 amino acids. V was pared by 4 bases and J by 5 bases, with 13 bases between. Germline CDR1 and CDR2: KGHDR and SFDVKD. This CDR3 reads CATSDPRDLNEKLFF. CDR3 sequence (DNA): TGTGCCACCAGTGACCCCCGGGACTTAAATGAAAAACTGTTTTTT.

The chain recombines TRBV18 with TRBJ2-1; D may be TRBD2 (7 bases). Germline assignment: CDR1 KGHSH and CDR2 LQKENI. The CDR3 length is 11 residues. Trimming took 3 bases from V and 12 from J, leaving 9 bases between them. As DNA, the CDR3 is TGTGCCAGCTCACCGGGGGGGCCGCAGTTCTTC. It translates to CASSPGGPQFF.

V is TRBV5-1 and J is TRBJ2-1, with 13 bases aligning to TRBD2. The CDR3 runs to 20 residues. The germline V gene encodes CDR1 SGHRS and CDR2 YFSETQ. Unmatched junction bases numbered 15, after V lost 4 bases and J lost 2 bases. CDR3 in DNA: TGCGCCAGCAGCACGGGACAGGGAAAACTAGCGGGAGGGCCCTACAATGAGCAGTTCTTC. Translating it yields CASSTGQGKLAGGPYNEQFF.

The V call is TRBV4-1, the J call TRBJ1-4; 8 positions match TRBD1. The length of the CDR3 is 14 residues. V trimming: 5 bases; J trimming: 6 bases; junction bases outside the gene matches: 5. Germline lookup yields CDR1 MGHRA and CDR2 YSYEKL. CDR3 nucleotides: TGCGCCAGCAGCACAGGGGGGAGTGATGAAAAACTGTTTTTT. This codes for CASSTGGSDEKLFF.

The rearrangement links TRBV5-1 to TRBJ2-1; 7 bases agree with TRBD1. V was clipped by 0 bases and J by 2 bases; unmatched bases: 2. In germline, CDR1 is SGHRS, CDR2 YFSETQ. The length of the CDR3 is 15 residues. As DNA, the CDR3 is TGCGCCAGCAGCTTGGGAGGGACAGCCTACAATGAGCAGTTCTTC. It encodes CASSLGGTAYNEQFF.

A note on this clone: The same CDR3 arises from other DNA sequences in this sample as well. The chain joins TRBV5-1 to TRBJ2-2; 9 nucleotides line up with TRBD1. The CDR3 extends over 16 amino acids. V lost 0 bases, J lost 2 bases, and 2 bases stayed unmatched. Germline-derived CDR1 and CDR2 are SGHRS and YFSETQ. The CDR3 loop reads CASSLAGQGNTGELFF. The CDR3 region has the DNA TGCGCCAGCAGCTTGGCGGGACAGGGAAACACCGGGGAGCTGTTTTTT.